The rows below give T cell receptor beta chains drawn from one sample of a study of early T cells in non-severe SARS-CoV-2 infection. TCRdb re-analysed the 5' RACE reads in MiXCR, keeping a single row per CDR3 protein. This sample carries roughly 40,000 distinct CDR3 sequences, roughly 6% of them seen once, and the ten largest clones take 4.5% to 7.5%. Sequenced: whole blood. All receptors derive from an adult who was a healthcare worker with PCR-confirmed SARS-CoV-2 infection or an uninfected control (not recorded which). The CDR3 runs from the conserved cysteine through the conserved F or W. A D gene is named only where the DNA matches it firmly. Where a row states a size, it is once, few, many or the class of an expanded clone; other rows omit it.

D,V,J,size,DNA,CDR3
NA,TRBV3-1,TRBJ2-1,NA,TGTGCCAGCAGCCAAGAGACGGCGGCCTCTGAGCAGTTCTTC,CASSQETAASEQFF
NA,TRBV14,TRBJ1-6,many,TGTGCCAGCAGCCAAGATCCCCCCCTCCACTTT,CASSQDPPLHF
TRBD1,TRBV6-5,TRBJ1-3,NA,TGTGCCAGCAGACGGGACAGTGGAAACACCATATATTTT,CASRRDSGNTIYF
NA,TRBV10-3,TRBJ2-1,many,TGTGCCATCAGCCAAGTAAGCTCCTACAATGAGCAGTTCTTC,CAISQVSSYNEQFF
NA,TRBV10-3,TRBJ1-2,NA,TGTGCCATCAGTGAGTCTGACCGTGGCTATGGCTACACCTTC,CAISESDRGYGYTF
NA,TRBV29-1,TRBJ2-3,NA,TGCAGCGTTGAAGATACGCAGTATTTT,CSVEDTQYF
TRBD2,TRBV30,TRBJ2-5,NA,TGTGCCTGGATTTCGCGGACTAGCGGGAGCGAAGGGAGGGAGACCCAGTACTTC,CAWISRTSGSEGRETQYF
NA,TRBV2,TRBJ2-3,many,TGTGCCAGCAAGTTTCTGACAGATACGCAGTATTTT,CASKFLTDTQYF
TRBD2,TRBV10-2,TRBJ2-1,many,TGCGCCAGCCAGGGACTAGCGGGAGTCTACAATGAGCAGTTCTTC,CASQGLAGVYNEQFF
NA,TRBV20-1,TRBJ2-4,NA,TGCAGTGCTAGAGATTTTGGGGGGCTTGAAAACATTCAGTACTTC,CSARDFGGLENIQYF
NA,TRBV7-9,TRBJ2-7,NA,TGTGCCAGCAGCTCGAGCGAAAAATCTAACTCGTACGAGCAGTACTTC,CASSSSEKSNSYEQYF
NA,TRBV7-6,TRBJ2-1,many,TGTGCCAGCAGCTTAGTAGTCTATCAGAATGGGAATGAGCAGTTCTTC,CASSLVVYQNGNEQFF
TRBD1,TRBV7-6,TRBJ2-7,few,TGTGCCAGCAGCTTAGTCAAGGGGGCGCGAGAGCAGTACTTC,CASSLVKGAREQYF
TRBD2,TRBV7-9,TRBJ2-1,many,TGTGCCAGCAGCTTAGTTCTAGCGGGAGCAGACAATGAGCAGTTCTTC,CASSLVLAGADNEQFF
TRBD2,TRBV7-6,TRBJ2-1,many,TGTGCCAGCAGCTTAGCGTCCCGCGGGAGAGTAGGTGAGCAGTTCTTC,CASSLASRGRVGEQFF
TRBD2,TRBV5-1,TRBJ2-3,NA,TGCGCCAGCAGTTTAGCGGGAGGGCCACCCACAGATACGCAGTATTTT,CASSLAGGPPTDTQYF
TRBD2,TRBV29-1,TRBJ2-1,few,TGCAGCACTGTAGCGGGATTCTCCTACAATGAGCAGTTCTTC,CSTVAGFSYNEQFF
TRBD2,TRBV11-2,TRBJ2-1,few,TGTGCCAGCAGTTACGGGACTAGCGGGAGGGGACTCCACAATGAGCAGTTCTTC,CASSYGTSGRGLHNEQFF
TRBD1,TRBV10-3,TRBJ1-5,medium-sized,TGTGCCATCAGCGCACAGGGGACAAGAGATCAGCCCCAGCATTTT,CAISAQGTRDQPQHF
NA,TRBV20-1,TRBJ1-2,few,TGCAGTGCCCCCGGAACGATACTTGGCTACACCTTC,CSAPGTILGYTF
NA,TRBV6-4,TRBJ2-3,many,TGTGCCAGCAGTGACTCGGCGACAACTAGCACAGATACGCAGTATTTT,CASSDSATTSTDTQYF
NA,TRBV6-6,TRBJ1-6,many,TGTGCCAGCAGTTACCGGCGGGCAGGAGATTCACCCCTCCACTTT,CASSYRRAGDSPLHF
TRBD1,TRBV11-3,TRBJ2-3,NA,TGTGCCAGCAGCTTGTCAACAGGGGCAACAGATACGCAGTATTTT,CASSLSTGATDTQYF
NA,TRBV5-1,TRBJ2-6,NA,TGCGCCAGCAGTAATGGAATTAGCTCTGGGGCCAACGTCCTGACTTTC,CASSNGISSGANVLTF
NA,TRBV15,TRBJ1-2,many,TGTGCCACTCGTCCTTTAGCAGGGCAGTCCGGCTACACCTTC,CATRPLAGQSGYTF
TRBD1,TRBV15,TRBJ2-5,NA,TGTGCCACCAGACAGGGGAGTAGCTGGGAGACCCAGTACTTC,CATRQGSSWETQYF
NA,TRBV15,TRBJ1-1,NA,TGTGCCACCAGCAGAGATCGCCGGCCAGGCACAGGCGAAGCTTTCTTT,CATSRDRRPGTGEAFF
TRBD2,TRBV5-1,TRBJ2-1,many,TGCGCCAGCAGCTCCATCCCAGCGGGAGGAACCTACAATGAGCAGTTCTTC,CASSSIPAGGTYNEQFF
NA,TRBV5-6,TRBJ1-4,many,TGTGCCAGCAGCCGGCTCGGCAATGAAAAACTGTTTTTT,CASSRLGNEKLFF
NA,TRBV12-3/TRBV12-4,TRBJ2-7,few,TGTGCCAGCAGTTTATACAGCTCCTACGAGCAGTACTTC,CASSLYSSYEQYF
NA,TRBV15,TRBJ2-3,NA,TGTGACACCAGCAGAGAAGCTAGCACAGATACGCAGTATTTT,CDTSREASTDTQYF
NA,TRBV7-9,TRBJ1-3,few,TGTGCCAGCAACCGGGACATCTCTGGAAACACCATATATTTT,CASNRDISGNTIYF
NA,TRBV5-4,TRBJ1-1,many,TGTGCCAGCAGCTTGGAGCAGGCCTCAAACGCTTTCTTT,CASSLEQASNAFF
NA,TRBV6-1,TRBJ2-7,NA,TGTGCCAGCACCTCGACTAGTACCTACGAGCAGTACTTC,CASTSTSTYEQYF
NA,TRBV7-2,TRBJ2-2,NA,TGTGCCAGCAGCTTAGGAGGGCACTACGGGGAGCTGTTTTTT,CASSLGGHYGELFF
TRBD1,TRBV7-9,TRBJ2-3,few,TGTGCCAGCAGCCGACAGGGGATGAGTACAGATACGCAGTATTTT,CASSRQGMSTDTQYF
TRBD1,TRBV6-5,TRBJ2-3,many,TGTGCCAGCAGTCCGGGACAGGGGGTTTCAGATACGCAGTATTTT,CASSPGQGVSDTQYF
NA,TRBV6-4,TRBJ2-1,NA,TGTGCCAGCAGTGACAAGGGCCAGGGAGGCAATGAGCAGTTCTTC,CASSDKGQGGNEQFF
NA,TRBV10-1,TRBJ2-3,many,TGCGCCAGCAGTGAGATGAAGGTTACAGATACGCAGTATTTT,CASSEMKVTDTQYF
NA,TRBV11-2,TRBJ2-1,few,TGTGCCAGCAGCTTCCCCCGAGCCAAGGTTGGCTACAATGAGCAGTTCTTC,CASSFPRAKVGYNEQFF
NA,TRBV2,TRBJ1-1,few,TGTGCCAGCACAAGGACAGAGAACACTGAAGCTTTCTTT,CASTRTENTEAFF
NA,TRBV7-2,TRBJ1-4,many,TGTGCCAGCAGCTCGACCGCGGTGGGTGAAAAACTGTTTTTT,CASSSTAVGEKLFF
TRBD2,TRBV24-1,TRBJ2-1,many,TGTGCCACCAGTGGGGGCGGGAGGGCCTACAATGAGCAGTTCTTC,CATSGGGRAYNEQFF
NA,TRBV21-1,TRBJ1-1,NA,TGTGCCAGCAGCAATAGGGCTTTCTTT,CASSNRAFF
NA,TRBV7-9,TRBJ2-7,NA,TGTGCCAGCAGCGGTGCTACCCGGCAGGGCGGCGAGCAGTACTTC,CASSGATRQGGEQYF
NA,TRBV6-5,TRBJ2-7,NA,TGTGCCAGCAGCCCTAAGCGGATACCCTACGAGCAGTACTTC,CASSPKRIPYEQYF
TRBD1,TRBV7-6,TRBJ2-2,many,TGTGCCAGCAGCGCGAGGACAGGGAAAGCCGGGGAGCTGTTTTTT,CASSARTGKAGELFF
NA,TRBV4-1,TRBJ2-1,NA,TGCGCCAGCAGCCAAGTAACAAATGAGCAGTTCTTC,CASSQVTNEQFF
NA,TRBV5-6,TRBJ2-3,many,TGTGCCAGCAGCTTGATGCGGGGCAGAAGCACAGATACGCAGTATTTT,CASSLMRGRSTDTQYF
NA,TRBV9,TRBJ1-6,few,TGTGCCAGCAGCGTAAGCCTAGATTCACCCCTCCACTTT,CASSVSLDSPLHF
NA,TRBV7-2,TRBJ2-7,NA,TGTGCCAGCAGCTTAGCTACTAGTTTGTTTTCCTACGAGCAGTACTTC,CASSLATSLFSYEQYF
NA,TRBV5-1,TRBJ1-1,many,TGCGCCAGCGGCGGACGAGGACATGAAGCTTTCTTT,CASGGRGHEAFF
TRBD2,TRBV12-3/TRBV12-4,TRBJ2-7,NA,TGTGCCTGCAGTCCCAAGAGCGCGGGAGGGATGGTGGAGCAGTACTTC,CACSPKSAGGMVEQYF
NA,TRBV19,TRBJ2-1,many,TGTGCCAGTAGTATCGCAGGTCCTGGTGAGCAGTTCTTC,CASSIAGPGEQFF
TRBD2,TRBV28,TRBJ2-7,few,TGTGCCAGCATGGGCCAGCGGGAGGGTGGCCACGAGCAGTACTTC,CASMGQREGGHEQYF
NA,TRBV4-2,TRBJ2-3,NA,TGTGCCAGCAGCCAAGGATGGCGGTTCACAGATACGCAGTATTTT,CASSQGWRFTDTQYF
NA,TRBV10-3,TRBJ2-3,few,TGTGCCATCAGTGAGTCGAGGGGACCCCCCGTGGGGTTT,CAISESRGPPVGF
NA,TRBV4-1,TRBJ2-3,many,TGCGCCAGCAGCCAAGTGACAGGAATCAGGGGTACAGATACGCAGTATTTT,CASSQVTGIRGTDTQYF
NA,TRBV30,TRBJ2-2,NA,TGTGCCTGGAGCCGCGGAGTGGCAACCGGGGAGCTGTTTTTT,CAWSRGVATGELFF
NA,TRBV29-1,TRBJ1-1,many,TGCAGCGTTGAAGGCCAGAGCGACCGAACCGAAGCTTTCTTT,CSVEGQSDRTEAFF